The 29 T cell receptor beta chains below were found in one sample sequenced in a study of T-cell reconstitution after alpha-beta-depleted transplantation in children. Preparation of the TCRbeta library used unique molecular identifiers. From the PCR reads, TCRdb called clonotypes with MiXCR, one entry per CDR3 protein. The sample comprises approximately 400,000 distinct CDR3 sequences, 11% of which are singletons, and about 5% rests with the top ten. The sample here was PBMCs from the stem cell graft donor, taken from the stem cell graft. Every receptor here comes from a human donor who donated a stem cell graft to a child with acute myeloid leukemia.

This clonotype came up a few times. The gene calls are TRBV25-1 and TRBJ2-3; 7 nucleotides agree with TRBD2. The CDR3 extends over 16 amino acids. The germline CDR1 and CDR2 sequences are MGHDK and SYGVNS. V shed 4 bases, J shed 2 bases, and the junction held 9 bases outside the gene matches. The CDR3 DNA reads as TGTGCCAGCAGTGGTGGTATGGGACTAAACACAGATACGCAGTATTTT. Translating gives CASSGGMGLNTDTQYF.

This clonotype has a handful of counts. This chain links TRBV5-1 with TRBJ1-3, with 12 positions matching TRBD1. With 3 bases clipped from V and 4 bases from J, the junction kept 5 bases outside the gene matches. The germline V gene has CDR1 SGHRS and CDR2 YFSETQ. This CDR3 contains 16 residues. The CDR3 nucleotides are TGCGCCAGCAGCTCCGGGACAGGGGGCGTCGGAAACACCATATATTTT. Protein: CASSSGTGGVGNTIYF.

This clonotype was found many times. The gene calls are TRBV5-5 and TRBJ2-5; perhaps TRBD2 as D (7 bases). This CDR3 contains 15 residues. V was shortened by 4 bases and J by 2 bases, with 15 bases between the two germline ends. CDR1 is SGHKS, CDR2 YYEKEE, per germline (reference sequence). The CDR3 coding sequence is TGTGCCAGCAGCCGACTAGCAAGGGGGCAAGAGACCCAGTACTTC. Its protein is CASSRLARGQETQYF. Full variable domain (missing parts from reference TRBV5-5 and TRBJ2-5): DAGVTQSPTHLIKTRGQQVTLRCSPISGHKSVSWYQQVLGQGPQFIFQYYEKEERGRGNFPDRFSARQFPNYSSELNVNALLLGDSALYLCASSRLARGQETQYFGPGTRLLVL.

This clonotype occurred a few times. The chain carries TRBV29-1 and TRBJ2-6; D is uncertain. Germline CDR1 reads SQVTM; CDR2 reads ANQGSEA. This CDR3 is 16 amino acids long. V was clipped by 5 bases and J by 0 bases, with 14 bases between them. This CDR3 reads CSVFNLGSSGANVLTF. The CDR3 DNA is TGCAGCGTTTTCAATTTAGGGTCCTCTGGGGCCAACGTCCTGACTTTC.

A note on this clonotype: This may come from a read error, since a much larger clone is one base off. The CDR3 sequence is CASSRVETQYF. In nucleotides, the CDR3 is TGTGCCAGCAGCCGAGTAGAGACCCAGTACTTC. The V call is TRBV7-8, the J call TRBJ2-5; D ambiguous. Trimming left V 5 bases short and J 4 bases short, with 5 bases between. Looked up from germline, CDR1 is SGHVS and CDR2 is FQNEAQ. This CDR3 has 11 residues.

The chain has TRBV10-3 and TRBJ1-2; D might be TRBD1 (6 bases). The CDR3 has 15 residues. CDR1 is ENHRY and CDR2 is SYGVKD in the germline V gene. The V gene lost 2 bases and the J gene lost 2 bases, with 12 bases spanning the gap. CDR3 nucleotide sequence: TGTGCCATCAGTGAGCCCAGGGGATCGAACTATGGCTACACCTTC. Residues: CAISEPRGSNYGYTF.

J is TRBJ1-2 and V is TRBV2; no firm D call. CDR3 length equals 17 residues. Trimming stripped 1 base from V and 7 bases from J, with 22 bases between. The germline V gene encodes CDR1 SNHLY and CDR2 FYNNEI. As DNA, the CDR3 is TGTGCCAGCAGTGAAGGGGAACAGAACGATCCGCGGGGTGGCTACACCTTC. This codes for CASSEGEQNDPRGGYTF. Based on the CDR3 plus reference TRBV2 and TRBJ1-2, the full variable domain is EPEVTQTPSHQVTQMGQEVILRCVPISNHLYFYWYRQILGQKVEFLVSFYNNEISEKSEIFDDQFSVERPDGSNFTLKIRSTKLEDSAMYFCASSEGEQNDPRGGYTFGSGTRLTVV.

The CDR3: CSVDVGYGYTF. CDR3 sequence (DNA): TGCAGCGTTGATGTGGGGTATGGCTACACCTTC. The chain is built from TRBV29-1 and TRBJ1-2; D is ambiguous. CDR1 is SQVTM, CDR2 ANQGSEA, per germline. The CDR3 is 11 amino acids. V was trimmed by 3 bases and J by 5 bases, leaving 7 bases between them.

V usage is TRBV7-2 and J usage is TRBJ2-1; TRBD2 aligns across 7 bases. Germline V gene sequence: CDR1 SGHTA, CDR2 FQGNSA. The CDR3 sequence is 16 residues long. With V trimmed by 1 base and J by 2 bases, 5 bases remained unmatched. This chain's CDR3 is CASSLGWGGTYNEQFF. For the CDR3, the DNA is TGTGCCAGCAGCTTAGGTTGGGGGGGAACCTACAATGAGCAGTTCTTC. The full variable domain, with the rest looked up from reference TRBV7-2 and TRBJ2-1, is GAGVSQSPSNKVTEKGKDVELRCDPISGHTALYWYRQSLGQGLEFLIYFQGNSAPDKSGLPSDRFSAERTGGSVSTLTIQRTQQEDSAVYLCASSLGWGGTYNEQFFGPGTRLTVL.

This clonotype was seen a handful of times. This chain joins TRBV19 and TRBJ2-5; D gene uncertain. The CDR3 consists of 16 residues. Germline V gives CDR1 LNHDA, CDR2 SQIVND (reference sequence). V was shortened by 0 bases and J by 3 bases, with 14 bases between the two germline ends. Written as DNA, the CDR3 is TGTGCCAGTAGTATAGACGGCGGTCCTGGGGAAGAGACCCAGTACTTC. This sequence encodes CASSIDGGPGEETQYF.

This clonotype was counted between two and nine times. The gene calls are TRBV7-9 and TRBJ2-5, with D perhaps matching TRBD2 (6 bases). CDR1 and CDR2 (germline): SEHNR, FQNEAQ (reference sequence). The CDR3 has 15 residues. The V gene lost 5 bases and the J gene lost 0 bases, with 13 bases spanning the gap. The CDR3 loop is CASSAGLSHQETQYF. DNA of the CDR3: TGTGCCAGCAGCGCCGGACTATCCCACCAAGAGACCCAGTACTTC.

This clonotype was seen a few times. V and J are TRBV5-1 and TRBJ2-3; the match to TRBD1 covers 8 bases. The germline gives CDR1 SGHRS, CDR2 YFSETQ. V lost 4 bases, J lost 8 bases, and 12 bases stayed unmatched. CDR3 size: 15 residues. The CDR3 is CASSGDRGIGATQYF. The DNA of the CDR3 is TGCGCCAGCAGCGGTGACAGGGGTATAGGGGCTACGCAGTATTTT.

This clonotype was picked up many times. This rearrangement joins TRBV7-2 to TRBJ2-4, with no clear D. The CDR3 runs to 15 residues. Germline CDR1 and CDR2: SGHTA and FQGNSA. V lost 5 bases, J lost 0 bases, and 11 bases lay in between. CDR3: CASSADGLAKNIQYF. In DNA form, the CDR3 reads TGTGCCAGCAGCGCGGATGGGCTAGCCAAAAACATTCAGTACTTC.

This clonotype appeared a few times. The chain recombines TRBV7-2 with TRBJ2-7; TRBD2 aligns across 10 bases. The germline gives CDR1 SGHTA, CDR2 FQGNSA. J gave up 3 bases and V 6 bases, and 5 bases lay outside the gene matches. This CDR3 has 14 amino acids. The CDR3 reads CASSRTSGHYEQYF. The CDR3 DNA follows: TGTGCCAGCAGTCGGACTAGCGGCCACTACGAGCAGTACTTC.

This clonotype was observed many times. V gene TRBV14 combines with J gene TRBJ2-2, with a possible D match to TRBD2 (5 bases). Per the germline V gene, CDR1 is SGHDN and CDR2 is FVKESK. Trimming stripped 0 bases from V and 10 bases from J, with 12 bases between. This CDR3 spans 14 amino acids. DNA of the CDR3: TGTGCCAGCAGCCAAGATTGGGGAGCAGAGGAGCTGTTTTTT. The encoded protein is CASSQDWGAEELFF. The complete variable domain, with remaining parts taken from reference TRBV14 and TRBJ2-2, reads EAGVTQFPSHSVIEKGQTVTLRCDPISGHDNLYWYRRVMGKEIKFLLHFVKESKQDESGMPNNRFLAERTGGTYSTLKVQPAELEDSGVYFCASSQDWGAEELFFGEGSRLTVL.

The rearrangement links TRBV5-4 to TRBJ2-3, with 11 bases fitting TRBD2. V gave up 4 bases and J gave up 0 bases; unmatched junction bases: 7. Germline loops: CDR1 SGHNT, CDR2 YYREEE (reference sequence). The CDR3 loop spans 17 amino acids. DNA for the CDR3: TGTGCCAGCAGCGCCGCCCGGACTAGCGGGAGCACAGATACGCAGTATTTT. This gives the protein CASSAARTSGSTDTQYF.

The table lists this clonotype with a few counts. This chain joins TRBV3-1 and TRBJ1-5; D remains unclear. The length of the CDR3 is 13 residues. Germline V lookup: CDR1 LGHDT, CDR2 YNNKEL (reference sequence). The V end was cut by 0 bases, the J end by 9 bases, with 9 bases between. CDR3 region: CASSQDGWVPQHF. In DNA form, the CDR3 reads TGTGCCAGCAGCCAAGATGGTTGGGTGCCCCAGCATTTT.

This CDR3 is CASSLISSGGALNEQFF. The CDR3 DNA reads as TGTGCCAGCAGCTTAATATCCAGCGGGGGGGCCCTCAATGAGCAGTTCTTC. V gene TRBV7-2 combines with J gene TRBJ2-1, with 10 positions matching TRBD2. Looked up from germline, CDR1 is SGHTA and CDR2 is FQGNSA. V shed 2 bases, J shed 6 bases, and the junction held 10 bases outside the gene matches. The CDR3 has 17 residues.

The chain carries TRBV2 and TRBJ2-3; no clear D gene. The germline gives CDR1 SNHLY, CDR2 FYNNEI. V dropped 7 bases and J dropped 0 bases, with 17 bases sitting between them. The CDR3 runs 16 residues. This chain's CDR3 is CASTLLQGESTDTQYF. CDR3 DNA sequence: TGTGCCAGCACTCTCCTACAAGGCGAGAGCACAGATACGCAGTATTTT.

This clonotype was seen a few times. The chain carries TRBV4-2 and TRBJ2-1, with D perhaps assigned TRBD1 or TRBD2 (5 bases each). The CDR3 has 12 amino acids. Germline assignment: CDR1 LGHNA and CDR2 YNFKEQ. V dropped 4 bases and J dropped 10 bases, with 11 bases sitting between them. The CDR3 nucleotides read TGTGCCAGCAGCCGAGAGGGGAGCGAGCAGTTCTTC. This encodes CASSREGSEQFF.

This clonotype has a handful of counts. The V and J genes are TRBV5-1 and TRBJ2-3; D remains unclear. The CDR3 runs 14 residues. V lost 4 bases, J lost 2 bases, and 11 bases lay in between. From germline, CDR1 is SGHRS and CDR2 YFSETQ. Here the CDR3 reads CASSDLGPTDTQYF. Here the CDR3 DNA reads TGCGCCAGCAGCGACTTAGGACCCACAGATACGCAGTATTTT.

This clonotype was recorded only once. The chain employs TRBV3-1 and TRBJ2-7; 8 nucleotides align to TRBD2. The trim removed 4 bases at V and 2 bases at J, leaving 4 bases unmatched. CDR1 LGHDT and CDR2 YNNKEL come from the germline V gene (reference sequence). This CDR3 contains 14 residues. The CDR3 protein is CASSLTSVTYEQYF. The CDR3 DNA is TGTGCCAGCAGCCTGACTAGCGTAACCTACGAGCAGTACTTC.

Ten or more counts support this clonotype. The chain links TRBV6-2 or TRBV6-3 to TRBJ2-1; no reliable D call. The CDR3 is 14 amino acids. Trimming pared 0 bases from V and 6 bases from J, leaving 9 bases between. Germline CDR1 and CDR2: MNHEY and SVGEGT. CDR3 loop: CASSYSRTPNEQFF. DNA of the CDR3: TGTGCCAGCAGTTACTCGAGGACCCCCAATGAGCAGTTCTTC.

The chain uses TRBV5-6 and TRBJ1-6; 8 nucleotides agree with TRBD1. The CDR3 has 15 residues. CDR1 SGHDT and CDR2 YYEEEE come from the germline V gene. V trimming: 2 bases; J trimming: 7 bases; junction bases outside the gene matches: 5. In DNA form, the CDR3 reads TGTGCCAGCAGCTTCGTCGGACAGGGCAATTCACCCCTCCACTTT. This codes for CASSFVGQGNSPLHF.

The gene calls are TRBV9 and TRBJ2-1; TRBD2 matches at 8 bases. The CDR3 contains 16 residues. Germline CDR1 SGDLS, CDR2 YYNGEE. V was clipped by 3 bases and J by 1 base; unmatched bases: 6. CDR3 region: CASSASGRGSYNEQFF. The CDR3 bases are TGTGCCAGCAGCGCCTCCGGGAGGGGGTCCTACAATGAGCAGTTCTTC.

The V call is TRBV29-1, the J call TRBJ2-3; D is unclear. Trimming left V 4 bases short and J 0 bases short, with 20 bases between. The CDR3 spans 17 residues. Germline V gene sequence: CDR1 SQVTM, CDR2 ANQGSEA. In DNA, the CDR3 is TGCAGCGTTGTTGGCAGTCCTTTTTACACTAGCACAGATACGCAGTATTTT. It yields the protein CSVVGSPFYTSTDTQYF.

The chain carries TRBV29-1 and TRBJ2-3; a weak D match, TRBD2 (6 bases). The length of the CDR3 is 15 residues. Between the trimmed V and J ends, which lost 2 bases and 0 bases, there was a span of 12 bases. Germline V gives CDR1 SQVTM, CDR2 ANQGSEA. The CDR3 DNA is TGCAGCGTTGAATTTAGCGGTACTAGCACAGATACGCAGTATTTT. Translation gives CSVEFSGTSTDTQYF.

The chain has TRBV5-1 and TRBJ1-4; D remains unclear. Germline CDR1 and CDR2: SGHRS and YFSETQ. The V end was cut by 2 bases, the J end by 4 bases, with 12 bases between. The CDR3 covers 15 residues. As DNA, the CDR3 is TGCGCCAGCAGCTTTCAAGGCAGGAATAATGAAAAACTGTTTTTT. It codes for CASSFQGRNNEKLFF. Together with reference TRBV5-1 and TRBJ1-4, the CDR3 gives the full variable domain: KAGVTQTPRYLIKTRGQQVTLSCSPISGHRSVSWYQQTPGQGLQFLFEYFSETQRNKGNFPGRFSGRQFSNSRSEMNVSTLELGDSALYLCASSFQGRNNEKLFFGSGTQLSVL.

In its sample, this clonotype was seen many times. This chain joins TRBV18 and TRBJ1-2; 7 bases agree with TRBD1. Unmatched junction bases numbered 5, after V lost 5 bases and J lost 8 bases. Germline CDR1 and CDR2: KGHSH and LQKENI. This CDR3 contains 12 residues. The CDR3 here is CASSTRTGGYTF. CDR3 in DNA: TGTGCCAGCTCAACCCGGACAGGCGGCTACACCTTC.